The source of this T cell receptor (beta chain) is a study of blood T cell repertoires in COVID-19. Study-wide background: Material from acute and convalescent COVID-19 was sourced from the United States, Italy and Spain. The analysed material was cDNA or gDNA that came from T cells, B-cell-depleted T cells, or PBMCs.

Some clones are missing from TCRdb's copy, which holds only in-frame ones; the method was immunoSEQ multiplex PCR. Of around 160,000 clones listed, roughly 88% are singletons. This CDR3 has 12 residues. CDR1 is SGHDT, CDR2 YYEEEE, per germline. V was clipped by 0 bases and J by 7 bases, with 5 bases between them. The origin of this receptor is a woman in her sixties with COVID-19, enrolled during active disease. This chain links TRBV5-6 with TRBJ2-1; D remains unclear. The material sequenced was peripheral blood. The CDR3 here is CASSLAGNEQFF. The CDR3 nucleotides are TGTGCCAGCAGCTTGGCCGGTAATGAGCAGTTCTTC.